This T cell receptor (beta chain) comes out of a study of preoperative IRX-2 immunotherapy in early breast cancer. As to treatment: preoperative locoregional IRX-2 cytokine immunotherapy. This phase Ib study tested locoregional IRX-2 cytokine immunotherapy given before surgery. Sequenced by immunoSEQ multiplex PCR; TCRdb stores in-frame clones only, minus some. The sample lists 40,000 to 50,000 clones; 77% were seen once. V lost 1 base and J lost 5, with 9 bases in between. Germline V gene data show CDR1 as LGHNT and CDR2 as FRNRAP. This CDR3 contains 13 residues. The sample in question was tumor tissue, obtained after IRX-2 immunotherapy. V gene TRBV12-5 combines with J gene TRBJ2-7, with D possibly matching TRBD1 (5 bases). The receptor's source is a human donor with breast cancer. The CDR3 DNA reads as TGTGCTAGTGGTTTGGGCCTAGGGGACGAGCAGTACTTC. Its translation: CASGLGLGDEQYF.